Listed here are 19 T cell receptor beta chains from one sample, sequenced in a study of blood T cell repertoires in COVID-19. Libraries were prepared by immunoSEQ multiplex PCR; TCRdb keeps only in-frame clonotypes and omits some of them. The sample lists 250,000 or so clones; around 89% were seen once. Source material: peripheral blood. These receptors came from an older woman with COVID-19, enrolled during active disease.

J is TRBJ1-5 and V is TRBV19, with a tentative D call TRBD1 (5 bases). Per the germline V gene, CDR1 is LNHDA and CDR2 is SQIVND (reference sequence). The CDR3 totals 15 residues. The ends were cut back, 9 bases at V and 4 bases at J, with 19 bases in the middle. CDR3 in amino acids: CASRLGGGFNQPQHF. CDR3 sequence (DNA): TGTGCCAGCCGCTTGGGGGGAGGATTTAATCAGCCCCAGCATTTT.

DNA of the CDR3: TGTGCCACCAGCAGAGGTGGGGCCGGGGAGACCCAGTACTTC. Translation: CATSRGGAGETQYF. V is TRBV15 and J is TRBJ2-5; D may be TRBD1 (5 bases). The CDR3 is 14 residues long. V was trimmed by 1 base and J by 5 bases, leaving 11 bases between them. In germline, CDR1 is LNHNV, CDR2 YYDKDF (reference sequence).

The DNA of the CDR3 is TGTGCCAGCAGCCGCTCAGGCCTGCGGGAGTATTTT. Translating it yields CASSRSGLREYF. The V and J genes are TRBV7-9 and TRBJ2-3; possibly TRBD2 for D (5 bases). The CDR3 runs 12 residues. The germline CDR1 and CDR2 sequences are SEHNR and FQNEAQ (reference sequence). The V end lost 5 bases, the J end lost 13 bases, and 16 bases lay between the germline ends.

V is TRBV4-1 and J is TRBJ2-7; no clear D gene. Per germline, CDR1 MGHRA and CDR2 YSYEKL. This CDR3 is 13 amino acids long. Trimming shortened V by 0 bases and J by 7 bases, and 10 bases separated the two germline ends. The CDR3 spells CASSQDPGFEQYF. The CDR3, as DNA: TGCGCCAGCAGCCAAGATCCGGGTTTTGAGCAGTACTTC.

In this sample, this clone turned up a few times. The rearrangement uses TRBV30 and TRBJ1-2; 7 nucleotides agree with TRBD1. The V segment lost 2 bases and the J segment 6 bases; nucleotides outside the gene matches: 15. Germline V gene data show CDR1 as GTSNPN and CDR2 as SVGIG (reference sequence). This CDR3 has 16 residues. DNA of the CDR3: TGTGCCTGGAGTACAGGGGCCGCGGCAGGCAGGGATGGCTACACCTTC. This encodes CAWSTGAAAGRDGYTF. Supplemented by reference TRBV30 and TRBJ1-2, the full variable domain reads SQTIHQWPATLVQPVGSPLSLECTVEGTSNPNLYWYRQAAGRGLQLLFYSVGIGQISSEVPQNLSASRPQDRQFILSSKKLLLSDSGFYLCAWSTGAAAGRDGYTFGSGTRLTVV.

The V gene is TRBV7-2, the J gene TRBJ1-1; D remains unclear. The germline V gene has CDR1 SGHTA and CDR2 FQGNSA. This CDR3 is built from 13 residues. V lost 5 bases, J lost 1 base, and 8 bases lay in between. CDR3 in DNA: TGTGCCAGCAGCCTACCAAAGAACACTGAAGCTTTCTTT. This translates into CASSLPKNTEAFF. Full variable domain (remainder filled in from reference TRBV7-2 and TRBJ1-1): GAGVSQSPSNKVTEKGKDVELRCDPISGHTALYWYRQSLGQGLEFLIYFQGNSAPDKSGLPSDRFSAERTGGSVSTLTIQRTQQEDSAVYLCASSLPKNTEAFFGQGTRLTVV.

The rearrangement links TRBV7-9 to TRBJ2-7; 9 bases are shared with TRBD1. CDR1 and CDR2 (germline): SEHNR, FQNEAQ (reference sequence). Trimming cost V 5 bases and J 3 bases; bases outside gene matches: 8. The CDR3 extends over 15 amino acids. The CDR3 DNA reads TGTGCCAGCAGCCTTAGTAGGACAGGGGACTACGAGCAGTACTTC. It yields the protein CASSLSRTGDYEQYF.

The chain couples TRBV30 to TRBJ1-1; 9 nucleotides agree with TRBD1. This CDR3 has 14 residues. Trimming at V came to 3 bases and at J to 6 bases, leaving 8 bases not matched to a gene. Germline V gene lookup returns CDR1 GTSNPN and CDR2 SVGIG (reference sequence). This chain's CDR3 is CAWRSLGQGSEAFF. The CDR3 nucleotides read TGTGCCTGGAGGAGTCTGGGACAGGGTTCTGAAGCTTTCTTT. Complete variable domain (other parts from reference TRBV30 and TRBJ1-1): SQTIHQWPATLVQPVGSPLSLECTVEGTSNPNLYWYRQAAGRGLQLLFYSVGIGQISSEVPQNLSASRPQDRQFILSSKKLLLSDSGFYLCAWRSLGQGSEAFFGQGTRLTVV.

This chain links TRBV4-3 with TRBJ2-3; 9 bases match TRBD2. V shed 0 bases, J shed 2 bases, and the junction held 12 bases outside the gene matches. CDR1 is LGHNA and CDR2 is YSLEER in the germline V gene. CDR3 size: 19 residues. The CDR3 region has the DNA TGCGCCAGCAGCCAAGACCCTTACAATAGCGGGGGCTTCACAGATACGCAGTATTTT. Protein: CASSQDPYNSGGFTDTQYF.

This chain connects TRBV19 to TRBJ1-1; perhaps TRBD1 as D (6 bases). Trimming pared 3 bases from V and 8 bases from J, leaving 16 bases between. This CDR3 contains 14 residues. Germline CDR1 LNHDA, CDR2 SQIVND (reference sequence). CDR3 in DNA: TGTGCCAGTAGTATGCTGGGGGCGAACAGGGAAGCTTTCTTT. As protein: CASSMLGANREAFF.

The genes are TRBV5-4 and TRBJ1-2; D is perhaps TRBD1 (5 bases). Germline V CDR1 and CDR2: SGHNT, YYREEE (reference sequence). The CDR3 totals 15 residues. V lost 4 bases and J lost 0, with 13 bases in between. The chain's CDR3 is CASSQRRGANYGYTF. CDR3 DNA sequence: TGTGCCAGCAGCCAGCGGAGGGGAGCTAACTATGGCTACACCTTC.

The chain links TRBV6-2 or TRBV6-3 to TRBJ1-1; 9 nucleotides align to TRBD1. The CDR3 extends over 14 amino acids. The germline CDR1 and CDR2 sequences are MNHEY and SVGEGT. Trimming cost V 6 bases and J 4 bases; bases outside gene matches: 6. This CDR3 is CASSLQGATTEAFF. CDR3 in DNA: TGTGCCAGCAGCTTACAGGGGGCAACCACTGAAGCTTTCTTT.

This clone was seen a single time. J is TRBJ1-1 and V is TRBV19; D may be TRBD1 (6 bases). This CDR3 comprises 16 residues. Per germline, CDR1 LNHDA and CDR2 SQIVND (reference sequence). V was cut by 2 bases and J by 0 bases, with 13 bases left in between. Written as DNA, the CDR3 is TGTGCCAGTAGTATAACCCGAGGACAGCTGAACACTGAAGCTTTCTTT. Amino acids: CASSITRGQLNTEAFF.

The rearrangement links TRBV7-2 to TRBJ2-1, with a possible D match to TRBD2 (6 bases). CDR1 is SGHTA, CDR2 FQGNSA, per germline. V dropped 2 bases and J dropped 4 bases, with 18 bases sitting between them. There are 17 residues in the CDR3. The DNA of the CDR3 is TGTGCCAGCAGCTTAAAGCTCGGCGGGGCCCTATACAATGAGCAGTTCTTC. This encodes CASSLKLGGALYNEQFF.

The rearrangement joins TRBV11-1 to TRBJ1-2, with D possibly matching TRBD1 (6 bases). CDR1 is SGHAT, CDR2 FQDESV, per germline (reference sequence). Trimming shortened V by 5 bases and J by 7 bases, and 20 bases separated the two germline ends. CDR3 length: 15 residues. The CDR3 DNA follows: TGTGCCAGCAGCCCCGTGGCACAGGGTTACCTTGGCTACACCTTC. It specifies CASSPVAQGYLGYTF.

J is TRBJ1-2 and V is TRBV11-2; D is unclear. Germline V gene sequence: CDR1 SGHAT, CDR2 FQNNGV. The CDR3 is made up of 13 amino acids. With 10 bases removed from V and 9 bases from J, the gap between germline ends came to 21 bases. The CDR3 spells CANSLATQSSYTF. DNA of the CDR3: TGTGCCAACTCCCTAGCTACACAATCCAGCTACACCTTC. The full variable domain, completed using reference TRBV11-2 and TRBJ1-2, is EAGVAQSPRYKIIEKRQSVAFWCNPISGHATLYWYQQILGQGPKLLIQFQNNGVVDDSQLPKDRFSAERLKGVDSTLKIQPAKLEDSAVYLCANSLATQSSYTFGSGTRLTVV.

Worth noting for this clone: Other DNA sequences in the sample encode the same CDR3. The V call is TRBV4-1, the J call TRBJ1-2; 7 bases are shared with TRBD1. Germline CDR1 reads MGHRA; CDR2 reads YSYEKL. V lost 0 bases to trimming and J lost 2 bases; unmatched junction nucleotides: 3. The CDR3 is 15 amino acids. The CDR3 sequence: CASSQETGPNYGYTF. CDR3 in DNA: TGCGCCAGCAGCCAAGAGACAGGGCCAAACTATGGCTACACCTTC.

V gene TRBV6-2 or TRBV6-3 combines with J gene TRBJ1-1, with TRBD1 matching 9 bases. The CDR3 consists of 17 residues. The ends lost 2 bases at V and 1 base at J; junction bases unmatched: 8. Germline lookup yields CDR1 MNHEY and CDR2 SVGEGT. The CDR3 DNA reads TGTGCCAGCAGTTACGCGGGGGACAGGGTTAAGAACACTGAAGCTTTCTTT. Translating it yields CASSYAGDRVKNTEAFF.

This clone was seen just once. The rearrangement links TRBV6-4 to TRBJ2-7, with a weak D call TRBD2 (5 bases). Between the trimmed V and J ends, which lost 6 bases and 6 bases, there was a span of 9 bases. CDR1 is MRHNA and CDR2 is SNTAGT in the germline V gene. The CDR3 contains 11 residues. The CDR3 coding sequence is TGTGCCAGCAGAGCCCGGGGCGAGCAGTACTTC. As protein: CASRARGEQYF.